These T cell receptor beta chains were read from a single sample in a study of T cells in localized non-small cell lung cancer. Profiled with immunoSEQ multiplex PCR; TCRdb holds only in-frame clones, not every one. The sample shows fewer than 100,000 clones, 87% of them seen only once. Sequences were derived from peripheral blood, sampled before any cancer treatment. Receptors were obtained from a man aged 35 to 70 with stage I squamous cell lung carcinoma. Each CDR3 is given with its conserved first and last residue. D genes are given only for firm matches. The listing skips clone size in some rows; elsewhere it reads once, few, many or a size class.

>TRBD1|TRBV19|NA|TRBJ1-4|14
TGTGCCAGTAGTCCCGGGGACAGGGAGGAAAAACTGTTTTTT
CASSPGDREEKLFF
>NA|TRBV6-1|NA|TRBJ1-2|14
TGTGCCAGCAGTGAAGCGTTAGGGGGCTATGGCTACACCTTC
CASSEALGGYGYTF
>NA|TRBV7-9|NA|TRBJ1-5|13
TGTGCCAGCAGCTTAAGGGAAAATCAGCCCCAGCATTTT
CASSLRENQPQHF
>NA|TRBV6-1|NA|TRBJ1-2|15
TGTGCCAGCAGTGAAGCCTTCCAGGGGTCGAGAAGCTACACCTTC
CASSEAFQGSRSYTF
>NA|TRBV7-2|NA|TRBJ2-3|12
TGTGCCAGCAGCTTCGGGACAGATACGCAGTATTTT
CASSFGTDTQYF
>TRBD1|TRBV13|NA|TRBJ1-6|17
TGTGCCAGCAGCCTAGGGGGCGGAAGCTCCTATAATTCACCCCTCCACTTT
CASSLGGGSSYNSPLHF
>TRBD1|TRBV14|NA|TRBJ2-2|17
TGTGCCAGCAGCCGCCCGGGACAGGGGGCTTACACCGGGGAGCTGTTTTTT
CASSRPGQGAYTGELFF
>TRBD2|TRBV28|once|TRBJ2-1|17
TGTGCCAGCAGTCCCCTGGGTGCGGGGGGTATATACAATGAGCAGTTCTTC
CASSPLGAGGIYNEQFF
>NA|TRBV18|NA|TRBJ1-1|13
TGTGCCAGCTCTCCAGGGTTGGACACTGAAGCTTTCTTT
CASSPGLDTEAFF
>TRBD2|TRBV28|NA|TRBJ2-1|13
TGTGCCACAACGGGGGGGCCGAGGGATGAGCAGTTCTTC
CATTGGPRDEQFF
>TRBD1|TRBV7-2|NA|TRBJ2-7|16
TGTGCCAGCAGCTTAGCACCGGGACAGGGGGCCAACGAGCAGTACTTC
CASSLAPGQGANEQYF
>NA|TRBV19|NA|TRBJ2-7|14
TGTGCCAGTAGTATAGGAAACGGGCCCTACGAGCAGTACTTC
CASSIGNGPYEQYF
>TRBD2|TRBV6-1|NA|TRBJ2-3|18
TGTGCCAGCAGTGTCCTCACTAGCGGGGTCGCTAGCACAGATACGCAGTATTTT
CASSVLTSGVASTDTQYF
>TRBD1|TRBV11-3|NA|TRBJ1-6|19
TGTGCCAGCAGCTTTCTCACCTCCCGGGACAGGGGCTATAATTCACCCCTCCACTTT
CASSFLTSRDRGYNSPLHF
>NA|TRBV5-1|NA|TRBJ1-2|15
TGCGCCAGCAGCTTGGATGGGACTCTATACTATGGCTACACCTTC
CASSLDGTLYYGYTF
>NA|TRBV5-1|NA|TRBJ2-7|17
TGCGCCAGCAGCTCGACTCCCGGACAGTCCTCCTCCTACGAGCAGTACTTC
CASSSTPGQSSSYEQYF
>TRBD1|TRBV6-1|few|TRBJ1-6|14
TGTGCCGCGGTAAGGGACAGCCTTAATTCACCCCTCCACTTT
CAAVRDSLNSPLHF
>NA|TRBV30|NA|TRBJ2-7|14
TGTGCCTGGAGTGTAGAACAGGACTCCTACGAGCAGTACTTC
CAWSVEQDSYEQYF
>TRBD1|TRBV4-1|NA|TRBJ1-3|16
TGCGCCAGCAGCCAGGGGGACAGGGGATTTCAAAACACCATATATTTT
CASSQGDRGFQNTIYF
>NA|TRBV11-2|NA|TRBJ1-4|13
TGTGCCAGCAGCTTGCGGGCAAATGAAAAACTGTTTTTT
CASSLRANEKLFF
>NA|TRBV4-3|NA|TRBJ2-1|16
TGCGCCAGCAGCCAAGCTGACAGGAGCTCCTACAATGAGCAGTTCTTC
CASSQADRSSYNEQFF
>TRBD1|TRBV18|NA|TRBJ1-5|15
TGTGCCAGCTCACCGTACGGGACAGTGAATCAGCCCCAGCATTTT
CASSPYGTVNQPQHF
>NA|TRBV7-2|few|TRBJ1-5|14
TGTGCCAGCAGCTTAAACTGGCGCAATCAGCCCCAGCATTTT
CASSLNWRNQPQHF
>NA|TRBV20-1|NA|TRBJ1-1|11
TGCAGTGCTACGGGGAACACTGAAGCTTTCTTT
CSATGNTEAFF
>TRBD1|TRBV7-8|NA|TRBJ2-2|15
TGTGCCAGCAGCTTACCCTTGACAGGGTCCGGGGAGCTGTTTTTT
CASSLPLTGSGELFF
>NA|TRBV5-1|NA|TRBJ1-1|13
TGCGCCAGCAGCTTGGTGGGGCAGGGAGAAGCTTTCTTT
CASSLVGQGEAFF
>NA|TRBV2|once|TRBJ1-3|15
TGTGCCAGCAGTCTCGGGGGGTCCGGTGGAAACACCATATATTTT
CASSLGGSGGNTIYF
>NA|TRBV14|NA|TRBJ2-1|13
TGTGCCAGCAGCCAGGTGGGGTTGGACGCAACGTTCTTC
CASSQVGLDATFF
>TRBD1|TRBV7-8|NA|TRBJ1-1|14
TGTGCCAGCAGCGCAGACAGGGGTTGGGCTGAAGCTTTCTTT
CASSADRGWAEAFF
>TRBD1|TRBV5-4|NA|TRBJ1-6|14
TGTGCCAGCAGTTTGGACAGGGTAGGATCACCCCTCCACTTT
CASSLDRVGSPLHF
>NA|TRBV6-1|NA|TRBJ2-1|13
TGTGCCAGCAGTCCAAGCTCCTACAATGAGCAGTTCTTC
CASSPSSYNEQFF
>NA|TRBV19|NA|TRBJ1-5|12
TGTGCCAGTAGTAGGGACTTTCGGCCCCAGCATTTT
CASSRDFRPQHF
>TRBD1|TRBV6-1|NA|TRBJ1-1|15
TGTGCCAGTTCCGTACCCGGGACAGCGAACACTGAAGCTTTCTTT
CASSVPGTANTEAFF
>TRBD2|TRBV5-6|NA|TRBJ2-1|15
TGTGCCAGCAGCTTTCGCGGGGGGACATACAATGAGCAGTTCTTC
CASSFRGGTYNEQFF
>TRBD1|TRBV14|NA|TRBJ2-7|15
TGTGCCAGCAGCTTACCCCGACAGGGGACCTACGAGCAGTACTTC
CASSLPRQGTYEQYF
>NA|TRBV30|NA|TRBJ1-3|15
TGTGCCTGGAGTGTAAGGGGCTACTCTGGAAACACCATATATTTT
CAWSVRGYSGNTIYF
>NA|TRBV5-6|NA|TRBJ2-7|14
TGTGCCAGCAGCTTGTACGGGGAGTCCTACGAGCAGTACTTC
CASSLYGESYEQYF
>NA|TRBV5-3|NA|TRBJ1-1|11
TGTGCGACTGGGACTTGCACTGAAGCTTTCTTT
CATGTCTEAFF
>NA|TRBV7-9|once|TRBJ1-1|14
TGTGCCAGCAGCTTATCCAGCAAGAACACTGAAGCTTTCTTT
CASSLSSKNTEAFF
>TRBD1|TRBV5-5|once|TRBJ2-5|15
TGTGCCAGCAGCCTCCTGACAGGGCTCCAAGAGACCCAGTACTTC
CASSLLTGLQETQYF
>TRBD1|TRBV4-1|NA|TRBJ2-6|18
TGCGCCAGCAGCCAAGCGCCCGGGACAGTTATTGGGGCCAACGTCCTGACTTTC
CASSQAPGTVIGANVLTF
>NA|TRBV4-2|NA|TRBJ1-3|18
TGTGCCAGCAGCCAAGATTTAAAGCGCTTACCTCCTGGAAACACCATATATTTT
CASSQDLKRLPPGNTIYF
>NA|TRBV18|NA|TRBJ1-1|14
TGTGCCAGCTCACCCCCGACACCTAGCACTGAAGCTTTCTTT
CASSPPTPSTEAFF
>NA|TRBV18|NA|TRBJ1-2|11
TGTGCCAGCTCAGCCACGGAGGGCTACACCTTC
CASSATEGYTF
>NA|TRBV10-3|NA|TRBJ1-6|14
TGTGCCATCAGTGAGTCTACAGAAAATTCACCCCTCCACTTT
CAISESTENSPLHF
>NA|TRBV5-8|NA|TRBJ2-2|14
TGTGCCAGCAGCTTAAGATATGGGGCCGGGGAGCTGTTTTTT
CASSLRYGAGELFF
>NA|TRBV12-5|few|TRBJ1-6|14
TGTGCTAGTGGAAACGGGGGGCAGGTTTCACCCCTCCACTTT
CASGNGGQVSPLHF